A selection of T cell receptor beta chains follows, all from one sample in a study of human T cells and chemical hapten exposure. One entry per CDR3 protein, called by TCRdb with MiXCR from the RACE reads. The table records more than 70,000 distinct CDR3 sequences, about 9.9% of them present only once. The material was whole blood, obtained in connection with sensitization to the hapten diphenylcyclopropenone (DPC). These receptors were collected from a man in his late teens or twenties with alopecia areata. Some clones in this sample may be carry-over from other donors' samples. Both conserved end residues are part of each CDR3. The D gene is left open where the match is weak. Size is omitted from some rows. Given values are once, few, many or a class for expanded clones.

d_gene | j_gene | v_gene | abundance | CDR3nt | CDR3aa
NA | TRBJ1-1 | TRBV4-1 | many | TGCGCCAGCAGCCATCCCACAGGACAGCTGAACACTGAAGCTTTCTTT | CASSHPTGQLNTEAFF
NA | TRBJ1-5 | TRBV3-1 | few | TGTGCCAGCAGCCAATACGGGGAGCAGCCCCAGCATTTT | CASSQYGEQPQHF
NA | TRBJ1-1 | TRBV19 | NA | TGTGCCAGTATGGGGCCGAGGGGGGGACCGAACACTGAAGCTTTCTTT | CASMGPRGGPNTEAFF
NA | TRBJ2-7 | TRBV19 | NA | TGTGCCAGTAGTATTAGGGGACTCTCCTACGAGCAGTACTTC | CASSIRGLSYEQYF
NA | TRBJ2-2 | TRBV24-1 | many | TGTGCCACCAGTGATTCCTCCGGGACGGTAACCGGGGAGCTGTTTTTT | CATSDSSGTVTGELFF
NA | TRBJ1-1 | TRBV7-8 | many | TGTGCCAGCAGCTCGCTAGCGGGGGCAGGGACTGAAGCTTTCTTT | CASSSLAGAGTEAFF
NA | TRBJ1-2 | TRBV6-2/TRBV6-3 | many | TGTGCCAGCATTCCCCATATGGGCTTCACAACCTATGGCTACACCTTC | CASIPHMGFTTYGYTF
NA | TRBJ2-2 | TRBV2 | NA | TGTGCCAGCAGTTTACAGGGTTCGGGCGGGGAGCTGTTTTTT | CASSLQGSGGELFF
TRBD1 | TRBJ2-1 | TRBV7-3 | few | TGTGCCAGCAGCTTAAATAACAGGGGGAATTACAATGAGCAGTTCTTC | CASSLNNRGNYNEQFF
TRBD1 | TRBJ2-2 | TRBV27 | NA | TGTGCCGCTACCTGGGACAGGGAAAACACCGGGGAGCTGTTTTTT | CAATWDRENTGELFF
NA | TRBJ1-1 | TRBV29-1 | NA | TGCAGCGTCGTCGGCCTTTCTAAAGCTTTCTTT | CSVVGLSKAFF
NA | TRBJ2-1 | TRBV12-3/TRBV12-4 | NA | TGTGCCAGCAGTTTAGAGGGATACAATGAGCAGTTCTTC | CASSLEGYNEQFF
TRBD1 | TRBJ2-7 | TRBV12-3/TRBV12-4 | many | TGTGCCAGCAGCCGTGGGACAGGGTCTTCTCGGGAGCAGTACTTC | CASSRGTGSSREQYF
NA | TRBJ2-7 | TRBV2 | NA | TGTGCCAGCGGGAAGGACTCGACCTACGAGCAGTACTTC | CASGKDSTYEQYF
NA | TRBJ2-2 | TRBV20-1 | NA | TGCAGTGCTAGTCGGACGAGCACCGGGGAGCTGTTTTTT | CSASRTSTGELFF
NA | TRBJ2-5 | TRBV18 | few | TGTGCCAGCTCAGGCTCCCGGACGCAAGAGACCCAGTACTTC | CASSGSRTQETQYF
NA | TRBJ1-1 | TRBV28 | NA | TGTGCCACCCTCCCCGATTGGGACACTGAAGCTTTCTTT | CATLPDWDTEAFF
TRBD2 | TRBJ2-2 | TRBV7-3 | many | TGTGCCAGCAGCCTCCGTACCGGGACTAGCTCCACCGGGGAGCTGTTTTTT | CASSLRTGTSSTGELFF
TRBD1 | TRBJ2-7 | TRBV19 | many | TGTGCCAGTAGGGACAGGAGTTCCTACGAGCAGTACTTC | CASRDRSSYEQYF
TRBD1 | TRBJ1-2 | TRBV5-1 | many | TGCGCCAGCAGCTACCCGGAGGGGGCTAGCTATGGCTACACCTTC | CASSYPEGASYGYTF
NA | TRBJ2-7 | TRBV6-5 | many | TGTGCCAGCAGTTACTCTACCCCGGGGGCCGAGCAGTACTTC | CASSYSTPGAEQYF
TRBD1 | TRBJ2-7 | TRBV5-6 | few | TGTGCCAGCACCCCCCTGGCGCGCAGGGGGCACGAGCAGTACTTC | CASTPLARRGHEQYF
TRBD2 | TRBJ2-3 | TRBV6-5 | NA | TGTGCCAGCAGTTGGCAGGGAGGGGATACGCAGTATTTT | CASSWQGGDTQYF
TRBD1 | TRBJ2-1 | TRBV19 | NA | TGTGCCAGTAGAACGGGACAGGGAAGAAACAATGAGCAGTTCTTC | CASRTGQGRNNEQFF
NA | TRBJ1-2 | TRBV11-2 | few | TGTGCCAGCAGCTTGAGTACGGCAGACTTATTTGGCTACACCTTC | CASSLSTADLFGYTF
TRBD2 | TRBJ2-3 | TRBV7-6 | NA | TGTGCCAGCAGCTTAGGTGGCAGCAGACTAGCGGGGCCAGATACGCAGTATTTT | CASSLGGSRLAGPDTQYF
NA | TRBJ1-1 | TRBV29-1 | few | TGCAGCGTTGGGGGCCTGAACACTGAAGCTTTCTTT | CSVGGLNTEAFF
TRBD1 | TRBJ1-2 | TRBV5-1 | few | TGCGCCAGCAGCTTGGGAAATTTACAGGGGGCCTATGGCTACACCTTC | CASSLGNLQGAYGYTF
NA | TRBJ2-1 | TRBV5-1 | few | TGCGCCAGCAGCTTGGTCCCGAGGTTTTCGGCCAATGAGCAGTTCTTC | CASSLVPRFSANEQFF
NA | TRBJ2-1 | TRBV7-9 | few | TGTGCCAGCAGCCACACTGCTGAATGGGATGAGCAGTTCTTC | CASSHTAEWDEQFF
TRBD1 | TRBJ2-5 | TRBV28 | many | TGTGCCAGCAGTTTGGACAGGGTCCGGGAGACCCAGTACTTC | CASSLDRVRETQYF
NA | TRBJ2-3 | TRBV20-1 | NA | TGCAGTGCCAGAGGGGGGTCTAGCACAGATACGCAGTATTTT | CSARGGSSTDTQYF
NA | TRBJ1-2 | TRBV29-1 | many | TGCAGCGTTGAACTGGGGTATGGCTACACCTTC | CSVELGYGYTF
NA | TRBJ1-5 | TRBV29-1 | many | TGCAGCACCAGTGAGGAACTTAATCAGCCCCAGCATTTT | CSTSEELNQPQHF